This is a list of T cell receptor beta chains from one sample in a study of shared clonotypes between healthy human individuals. TCRdb keeps only in-frame clones here, not all; method: immunoSEQ multiplex PCR. The sample shows some 2,400,000 clones, almost 96% of them seen only once. Sequenced: naive CD4+ T cells sorted from blood. The receptors were gathered from a man in his late teens or twenties in good health. Both conserved end residues are part of each CDR3. A D gene is named only where the DNA matches it firmly. Size tells how often a clone was seen (once, few, many) or the class of an expanded clone, and some rows leave it out.

D gene,V gene,clone size,J gene,CDR3 DNA,CDR3 protein
TRBD2,TRBV15,.,TRBJ2-7,TGTGCCACCAGCAGAGATTTAGGCGGGGGGGAGCAGTACTTC,CATSRDLGGGEQYF
.,TRBV2,.,TRBJ2-7,TGTGCCAGCAGTGTCGGAGGGGACGAGCAGTACTTC,CASSVGGDEQYF
.,TRBV19,few,TRBJ1-5,TGTGCCAGTCGGGTCACGAGTTATCAGCCCCAGCATTTT,CASRVTSYQPQHF
.,TRBV5-6,once,TRBJ2-3,TGTGCCAGCAGCTTGGTACTAGGGGTCACAGATACGCAGTATTTT,CASSLVLGVTDTQYF
TRBD1,TRBV28,once,TRBJ1-1,TGTGCCAGCAGTCTCGAGACAGGGGCCACTGAAGCTTTCTTT,CASSLETGATEAFF
TRBD2,TRBV10-2,once,TRBJ2-3,TGCGCCAGCAGTGATTTCGGGCTAGCGGTCACAGATACGCAGTATTTT,CASSDFGLAVTDTQYF
TRBD1,TRBV5-6,.,TRBJ2-1,TGTGCCAGCAGCTGGAGGACAGGGTACAATGAGCAGTTCTTC,CASSWRTGYNEQFF
TRBD1,TRBV25-1,once,TRBJ2-7,TGTGCCAGCGGGGGACAGTTCAACGAGCAGTACTTC,CASGGQFNEQYF
TRBD1,TRBV5-1,.,TRBJ2-5,TGCGCCAGCAGCTTGGAGGGGACAGGGGTAGAGACCCAGTACTTC,CASSLEGTGVETQYF
.,TRBV7-2,.,TRBJ2-7,TGTGCCAGCAGCCCCCCACAAACCTACGAGCAGTACTTC,CASSPPQTYEQYF
TRBD2,TRBV2,.,TRBJ2-2,TGTGCCAGCAACCTGGGACTAGCGGGAAGAACCGGGGAGCTGTTTTTT,CASNLGLAGRTGELFF
TRBD2,TRBV25-1,.,TRBJ2-2,TGTGCCTCCAAGCGGGGATCGAACACCGGGGAGCTGTTTTTT,CASKRGSNTGELFF
.,TRBV27,.,TRBJ1-1,TGTGCCAGCAGTTTAGGGTTTTCCACTGAAGCTTTCTTT,CASSLGFSTEAFF
TRBD2,TRBV7-7,once,TRBJ2-7,TGCGCTAGCAGCCCGGGACTAGCGGGACGCTACGAGCAGTACTTC,CASSPGLAGRYEQYF
.,TRBV5-4,.,TRBJ2-7,TGTGCCAGCAGCTTGACCTACTCTTACGAGCAGTACTTC,CASSLTYSYEQYF
.,TRBV4-1,.,TRBJ1-6,TGCGCCAGCAGCCAAGAGGGGACCTATAATTCACCCCTCCACTTT,CASSQEGTYNSPLHF
.,TRBV4-2,.,TRBJ1-5,TGTGCCAGCAGCCAAGAAACAAAGGCTAGCAATCAGCCCCAGCATTTT,CASSQETKASNQPQHF
.,TRBV14,.,TRBJ2-2,TGTGCCAGCAGCCAACACAGTCGGAGACTCGGGACCGGGGAGCTGTTTTTT,CASSQHSRRLGTGELFF
.,TRBV5-1,.,TRBJ2-5,TGCGCCAGCACAAAGGAGGGGGAGACCCAGTACTTC,CASTKEGETQYF
.,TRBV14,.,TRBJ2-5,TGTGCCAGCAGCCAAGATGTGACTTCCCAAGAGACCCAGTACTTC,CASSQDVTSQETQYF
TRBD2,TRBV6-5,.,TRBJ2-1,TGTGCCAGCAGTTACCTAGCGGGGGTAAACAATGAGCAGTTCTTC,CASSYLAGVNNEQFF
TRBD2,TRBV28,.,TRBJ2-3,TGTGCCAGCGGATCTAGCGGGGGAAAAGATACGCAGTATTTT,CASGSSGGKDTQYF
TRBD1,TRBV11-3,.,TRBJ1-1,TGTGCCAGCAGCTGGGGACAGGCCGGGGAAGCTTTCTTT,CASSWGQAGEAFF
.,TRBV5-6,.,TRBJ2-3,TGTGCCAGCAGCTTTGGCCTCCTTCGAGATACGCAGTATTTT,CASSFGLLRDTQYF
TRBD1,TRBV7-9,.,TRBJ1-4,TGTGCCAGCAGCACTGGGACAGGGGGCGCATGGAATGAAAAACTGTTTTTT,CASSTGTGGAWNEKLFF
.,TRBV6-6,.,TRBJ2-1,TGTGCCAGCAGCTCTCCGACTAGTAGGGATGAGCAGTTCTTC,CASSSPTSRDEQFF
TRBD1,TRBV6-1,.,TRBJ2-7,TGTGCCAGCAGCCGGGACAGGGATTTTTTTGGGCAGTACTTC,CASSRDRDFFGQYF
.,TRBV5-1,.,TRBJ1-2,TGCGCCAGCAGCTTGGGGCAGGGAAATAACTATGGCTACACCTTC,CASSLGQGNNYGYTF
.,TRBV4-1,.,TRBJ1-1,TGCGCCAGCAGCCAAGATGATCAGAAGAACACTGAAGCTTTCTTT,CASSQDDQKNTEAFF
.,TRBV30,.,TRBJ2-7,TGTGCCTGGAGCCAGAGAAACTACGAGCAGTACTTC,CAWSQRNYEQYF
.,TRBV7-9,.,TRBJ2-3,TGTGCCAGCAGCTTAGGTCCTAGCACAGATACGCAGTATTTT,CASSLGPSTDTQYF
TRBD1,TRBV29-1,.,TRBJ1-5,TGCAGCGTAGGGACAGGGGTGGGTCAGCCCCAGCATTTT,CSVGTGVGQPQHF
.,TRBV11-2,.,TRBJ2-6,TGTGCCAGCAGCAAGTCGCAGGGTCGGATATCTGGGGCCAACGTCCTGACTTTC,CASSKSQGRISGANVLTF
TRBD2,TRBV30,once,TRBJ2-3,TGTGCCTGGCGACTAGCGGGAAGCACAGATACGCAGTATTTT,CAWRLAGSTDTQYF
.,TRBV6-1,.,TRBJ1-2,TGTGCCAGCAGTGAGGGCCAGGTTGGCAACTATGGCTACACCTTC,CASSEGQVGNYGYTF
TRBD2,TRBV6-1,.,TRBJ2-5,TGTGCCAGCAGTGAAGCGCTTGTACTAGCGGGATTCCAAGAGACCCAGTACTTC,CASSEALVLAGFQETQYF
.,TRBV4-3,.,TRBJ2-1,TGCGCCAGCAGCCAAGAATCCGGTAGTGTAGGGAATGAGCAGTTCTTC,CASSQESGSVGNEQFF
.,TRBV5-4,.,TRBJ2-7,TGTGCCAGCAGCTTGGAGGAGGGTTTCATGCACGAGCAGTACTTC,CASSLEEGFMHEQYF
TRBD1,TRBV28,.,TRBJ1-4,TGTGCCATTCGGACAGGAGGTAATGAAAAACTGTTTTTT,CAIRTGGNEKLFF
.,TRBV5-1,.,TRBJ2-2,TGCGCCAGCAGCCCCCCTAATGCGGAGAACACCGGGGAGCTGTTTTTT,CASSPPNAENTGELFF
TRBD1,TRBV4-3,once,TRBJ2-2,TGCGCCAGCAGCCAAGCCTCATCCGGGACAGCTAACACCGGGGAGCTGTTTTTT,CASSQASSGTANTGELFF
.,TRBV29-1,.,TRBJ2-1,TGCAGCGTTGGAAGAGGCTACAATGAGCAGTTCTTC,CSVGRGYNEQFF
TRBD1,TRBV5-1,.,TRBJ1-6,TGCGCCAGCAGCTCGGGGGGACAGAGTAATTCACCCCTCCACTTT,CASSSGGQSNSPLHF
.,TRBV29-1,.,TRBJ2-2,TGCAGCGTGGTTGTCGTGAACACCGGGGAGCTGTTTTTT,CSVVVVNTGELFF
.,TRBV7-9,.,TRBJ1-2,TGTGCCAGCAGCCTTAGGGCGGAGGATATTGGCTACACCTTC,CASSLRAEDIGYTF
TRBD1,TRBV5-6,.,TRBJ2-7,TGTGCCAGCAGCTCCTTCTCAGGGGGCTTCTACGAGCAGTACTTC,CASSSFSGGFYEQYF
TRBD2,TRBV7-2,.,TRBJ2-4,TGTGCCAGCAGCTTAGGAAGCGGGAGTACAAACATTCAGTACTTC,CASSLGSGSTNIQYF
.,TRBV30,.,TRBJ1-1,TGTGCCTGGAGTCCGGGACCCTCTTCGACTGAAGCTTTCTTT,CAWSPGPSSTEAFF
TRBD1,TRBV7-9,.,TRBJ1-2,TGTGCCAGCAGCTCCCAGGAGGGGGCGGGAGGCGGCTACACCTTC,CASSSQEGAGGGYTF
.,TRBV13,.,TRBJ2-7,TGTGCCAGCAGTTCCGGACAGAGCTACGAGCAGTACTTC,CASSSGQSYEQYF
TRBD1,TRBV5-6,.,TRBJ2-1,TGTGCCAGCAGCTGGACAGGGAGATACTACAATGAGCAGTTCTTC,CASSWTGRYYNEQFF
TRBD1,TRBV30,.,TRBJ1-4,TGTGCCTGGAGACGGACAGGGGACAATGAAAAACTGTTTTTT,CAWRRTGDNEKLFF
TRBD1,TRBV19,.,TRBJ1-5,TGTGCCAGTAGTATAGTATCAGGGGGCCTACAAAGTCAGCCCCAGCATTTT,CASSIVSGGLQSQPQHF
.,TRBV21-1,.,TRBJ2-7,TGTGCCAGCAGCCAAAGCGAAGGACAGGGAATAAACAACTACGAGCAGTACTTC,CASSQSEGQGINNYEQYF
.,TRBV7-2,.,TRBJ1-6,TGTGCCAGCAGCTTCTACAACTCACCCCTCCACTTT,CASSFYNSPLHF